The 2 T cell receptor beta chains reported below all come from one sample, sequenced in a study of blood T cell repertoires in COVID-19. The table came from immunoSEQ multiplex PCR; TCRdb's copy has only in-frame clones and leaves some out. The data show about 160,000 clones, over 75% seen once. Sequenced input: peripheral blood. Every receptor here comes from a man between 65 and 80 years old who had recovered from COVID-19.

In this sample, this clone turned up a few times. This rearrangement joins TRBV5-5 to TRBJ2-1; the match to TRBD2 covers 7 bases. V lost 2 bases, J lost 6 bases, and 5 bases stayed unmatched. This CDR3 spans 14 amino acids. The germline gives CDR1 SGHKS, CDR2 YYEKEE (reference sequence). The CDR3 protein is CASSLVGRSNEQFF. CDR3 bases: TGTGCCAGCAGCTTAGTCGGGAGGTCCAATGAGCAGTTCTTC. The variable domain in full, completed from reference TRBV5-5 and TRBJ2-1, reads DAGVTQSPTHLIKTRGQQVTLRCSPISGHKSVSWYQQVLGQGPQFIFQYYEKEERGRGNFPDRFSARQFPNYSSELNVNALLLGDSALYLCASSLVGRSNEQFFGPGTRLTVL.

The chain recombines TRBV28 with TRBJ2-5, with D tentatively TRBD1 (8 bases). Germline V CDR1 and CDR2: MDHEN, SYDVKM. With 4 bases removed from V and 5 bases from J, the gap between germline ends came to 17 bases. The CDR3 covers 15 residues. CDR3 in amino acids: CASSSQTGEGETQYF. In nucleotides, the CDR3 is TGTGCCAGCAGTTCCCAGACAGGGGAGGGCGAGACCCAGTACTTC. The full variable domain, completed using reference TRBV28 and TRBJ2-5, is DVKVTQSSRYLVKRTGEKVFLECVQDMDHENMFWYRQDPGLGLRLIYFSYDVKMKEKGDIPEGYSVSREKKERFSLILESASTNQTSMYLCASSSQTGEGETQYFGPGTRLLVL.